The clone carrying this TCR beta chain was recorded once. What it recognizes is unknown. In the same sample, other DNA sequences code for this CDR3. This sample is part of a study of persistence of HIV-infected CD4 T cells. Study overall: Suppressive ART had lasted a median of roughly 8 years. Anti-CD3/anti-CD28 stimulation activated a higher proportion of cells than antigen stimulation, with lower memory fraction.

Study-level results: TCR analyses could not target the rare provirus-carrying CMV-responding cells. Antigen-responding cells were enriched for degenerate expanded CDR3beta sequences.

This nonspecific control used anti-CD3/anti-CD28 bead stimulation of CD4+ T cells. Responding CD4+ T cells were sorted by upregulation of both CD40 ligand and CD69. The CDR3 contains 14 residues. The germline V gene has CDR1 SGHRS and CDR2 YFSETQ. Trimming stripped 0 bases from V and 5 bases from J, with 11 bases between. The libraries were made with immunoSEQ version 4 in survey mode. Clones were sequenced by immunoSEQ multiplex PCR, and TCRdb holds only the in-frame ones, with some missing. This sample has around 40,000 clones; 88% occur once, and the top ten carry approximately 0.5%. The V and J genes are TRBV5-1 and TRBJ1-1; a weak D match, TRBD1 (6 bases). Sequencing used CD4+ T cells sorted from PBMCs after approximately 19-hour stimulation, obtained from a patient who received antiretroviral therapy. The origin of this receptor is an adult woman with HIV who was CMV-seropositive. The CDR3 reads CASSLDRVQTEAFF. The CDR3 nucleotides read TGCGCCAGCAGCTTGGACAGGGTACAAACTGAAGCTTTCTTT.